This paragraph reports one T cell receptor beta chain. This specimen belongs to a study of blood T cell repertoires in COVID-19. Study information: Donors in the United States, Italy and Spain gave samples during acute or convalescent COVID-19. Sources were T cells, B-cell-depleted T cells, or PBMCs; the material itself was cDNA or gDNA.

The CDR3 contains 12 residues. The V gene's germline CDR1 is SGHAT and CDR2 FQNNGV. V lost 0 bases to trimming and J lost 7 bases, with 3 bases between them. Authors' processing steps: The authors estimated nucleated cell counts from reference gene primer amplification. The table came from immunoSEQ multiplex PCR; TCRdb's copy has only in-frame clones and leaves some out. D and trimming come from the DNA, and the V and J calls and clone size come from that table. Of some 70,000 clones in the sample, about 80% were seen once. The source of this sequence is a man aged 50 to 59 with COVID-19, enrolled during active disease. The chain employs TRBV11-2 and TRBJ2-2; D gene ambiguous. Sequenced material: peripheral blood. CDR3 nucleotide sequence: TGTGCCAGCAGCTTAGACAGCGGGGAGCTGTTTTTT. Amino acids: CASSLDSGELFF. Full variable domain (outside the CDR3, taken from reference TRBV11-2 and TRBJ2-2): EAGVAQSPRYKIIEKRQSVAFWCNPISGHATLYWYQQILGQGPKLLIQFQNNGVVDDSQLPKDRFSAERLKGVDSTLKIQPAKLEDSAVYLCASSLDSGELFFGEGSRLTVL.